These 25 T cell receptor beta chains share one sample of origin, sequenced in a study of T cell repertoires in cytomegalovirus infection. From the reads, TCRdb called clonotypes with MiXCR, one entry per CDR3 protein. The table shows about 740,000 distinct CDR3 sequences, with 35% to 45% occurring only once. What was sequenced was PBMCs. The receptors were gathered from a human donor in good health (CMV status not recorded). Some clones in this sample may be carry-over from other donors' samples.

The V and J genes are TRBV10-3 and TRBJ2-5; TRBD2 matches 10 bases. The V gene end was trimmed by 3 bases and the J gene end by 6 bases; junction bases not matched to a gene: 7. Germline V gene sequence: CDR1 ENHRY, CDR2 SYGVKD. This CDR3 spans 15 amino acids. The CDR3 loop is CAISDASGSVQTQYF. Written as DNA, the CDR3 is TGTGCCATCAGTGATGCTAGCGGGAGTGTACAGACCCAGTACTTC.

In regard to this clonotype: A single base separates this from a much larger clone, so it may be a read error. The chain recombines TRBV7-2 with TRBJ1-2; possible D gene TRBD1, 6 bases. Trimming left V 5 bases short and J 12 bases short, with 22 bases between. Germline CDR1 and CDR2: SGHTA and FQGNSA. This CDR3 contains 14 residues. The DNA of the CDR3 is TGTGCCAGCAGCCGAACAAGGACAGTGGGCGTCGACACCTTC. Its protein product is CASSRTRTVGVDTF.

The J gene is TRBJ2-3, the V gene TRBV5-6; 8 bases map to TRBD2. This CDR3 spans 16 amino acids. V lost 0 bases, J lost 3 bases, and 6 bases stayed unmatched. Germline V gene lookup returns CDR1 SGHDT and CDR2 YYEEEE. The CDR3 bases are TGTGCCAGCAGCTTGGATCGACGGGAGGGGACAGATACGCAGTATTTT. This gives the protein CASSLDRREGTDTQYF. The whole variable domain, remainder taken from reference TRBV5-6 and TRBJ2-3, is DAGVTQSPTHLIKTRGQQVTLRCSPKSGHDTVSWYQQALGQGPQFIFQYYEEEERQRGNFPDRFSGHQFPNYSSELNVNALLLGDSALYLCASSLDRREGTDTQYFGPGTRLTVL.

This clonotype was counted between two and nine times. V and J are TRBV25-1 and TRBJ2-1; 10 bases are a match to TRBD1. The CDR3 sequence is 13 residues long. V lost 6 bases and J lost 8; bases outside the gene matches: 4. The V gene's germline CDR1 is MGHDK and CDR2 SYGVNS. CDR3 residues: CASRDRGHDEQFF. In DNA form, the CDR3 reads TGTGCCAGCAGAGACAGGGGGCACGATGAGCAGTTCTTC. Combining the CDR3 with reference TRBV25-1 and TRBJ2-1 gives the whole variable domain EADIYQTPRYLVIGTGKKITLECSQTMGHDKMYWYQQDPGMELHLIHYSYGVNSTEKGDLSSESTVSRIRTEHFPLTLESARPSHTSQYLCASRDRGHDEQFFGPGTRLTVL.

V and J are TRBV6-6 and TRBJ1-1, with D possibly being TRBD1 (5 bases). V lost 3 bases and J 2 bases, leaving 10 bases between the germline ends. CDR3 size: 14 residues. Germline V gene lookup returns CDR1 MNHNY and CDR2 SVGAGI (reference sequence). The CDR3 coding sequence is TGTGCCAGCAGTTATCTGGGGGTTAACACTGAAGCTTTCTTT. Protein sequence: CASSYLGVNTEAFF.

As to this clonotype: Relative to the germline gene, one junction end is altered; a read error may explain this. The V gene is TRBV5-1, the J gene TRBJ2-7; a weak D match, TRBD1 (6 bases). This CDR3 is built from 17 residues. CDR1 and CDR2 from the germline V gene are SGHRS and YFSETQ. The CDR3 sequence: CARSLGQGTLLNYEQYF. The CDR3, as DNA: TGCGCCAGAAGCTTGGGCCAGGGGACCCTTCTTAACTACGAGCAGTACTTC. Filled out from reference TRBV5-1 and TRBJ2-7, the complete variable domain reads KAGVTQTPRYLIKTRGQQVTLSCSPISGHRSVSWYQQTPGQGLQFLFEYFSETQRNKGNFPGRFSGRQFSNSRSEMNVSTLELGDSALYLCARSLGQGTLLNYEQYFGPGTRLTVT.

Many counts were recorded for this clonotype. The rearrangement joins TRBV7-2 to TRBJ1-2; the match to TRBD1 covers 7 bases. The CDR3 totals 14 residues. V trimming: 5 bases; J trimming: 6 bases; junction bases outside the gene matches: 9. Germline CDR1 reads SGHTA; CDR2 reads FQGNSA. CDR3 bases: TGTGCCAGCAGCCCTTGGGAGGGGGCGGATGGCTACACCTTC. Translating it yields CASSPWEGADGYTF. The variable domain in full, with the rest retrieved from reference TRBV7-2 and TRBJ1-2, is GAGVSQSPSNKVTEKGKDVELRCDPISGHTALYWYRQSLGQGLEFLIYFQGNSAPDKSGLPSDRFSAERTGGSVSTLTIQRTQQEDSAVYLCASSPWEGADGYTFGSGTRLTVV.

The chain combines TRBV7-3 with TRBJ2-2, with D unresolved. The CDR3 covers 14 residues. CDR1 is SGHTA, CDR2 FQGTGA, per germline. V was shortened by 0 bases and J by 3 bases, with 5 bases between the two germline ends. Here the CDR3 DNA reads TGTGCCAGCAGCTTAACTCTCTACACCGGGGAGCTGTTTTTT. Its protein product is CASSLTLYTGELFF.

The chain is built from TRBV6-6 and TRBJ2-3, with TRBD2 matching 7 bases. CDR1 is MNHNY and CDR2 is SVGAGI in the germline V gene (reference sequence). The CDR3 totals 16 residues. Trimming removed 7 bases from V and 1 base from J; junction bases left unmatched: 11. As DNA, the CDR3 is TGTGCCAGCACCCGGGGGGTAGCGGACCGCACAGATACGCAGTATTTT. This translates into CASTRGVADRTDTQYF.

This sequence joins TRBV20-1 and TRBJ1-1, with 7 bases identical to TRBD1. This CDR3 is 16 amino acids long. The germline CDR1 and CDR2 sequences are DFQATT and SNEGSKA (reference sequence). Trimming took 3 bases from V and 4 from J; bases not matched to a gene: 14. The CDR3 here is CSARGYGGGGFTEAFF. The DNA for the CDR3 is TGCAGTGCTAGGGGCTACGGAGGGGGCGGGTTCACTGAAGCTTTCTTT.

This clonotype was detected a few times. The CDR3, as DNA: TGCGCCAGCAGCCAAGAGTCCCAGCAAGAGACCCAGTACTTC. It translates to CASSQESQQETQYF. The rearrangement joins TRBV4-1 to TRBJ2-5, with D hard to call. V was shortened by 0 bases and J by 2 bases, with 7 bases between the two germline ends. CDR1 MGHRA and CDR2 YSYEKL come from the germline V gene. This CDR3 comprises 14 residues.

The J gene is TRBJ2-2, the V gene TRBV4-1, with D unresolved. V dropped 1 base and J dropped 2 bases, with 8 bases sitting between them. The CDR3 runs 15 residues. Per germline, CDR1 MGHRA and CDR2 YSYEKL. CDR3 protein: CASSQVGKNTGELFF. Here the CDR3 DNA reads TGCGCCAGCAGCCAAGTGGGGAAAAACACCGGGGAGCTGTTTTTT.

The chain combines TRBV20-1 with TRBJ2-1; the match to TRBD1 covers 10 bases. Germline V gene data show CDR1 as DFQATT and CDR2 as SNEGSKA (reference sequence). The V gene end was trimmed by 0 bases and the J gene end by 9 bases; junction bases not matched to a gene: 11. This CDR3 region has 16 residues. The CDR3 coding sequence is TGCAGTGCTAGAGACCCACCGGGACAGGGGTTGGGTGAGCAGTTCTTC. Residues: CSARDPPGQGLGEQFF.

V is TRBV7-6 and J is TRBJ2-1; D gene uncertain. Germline loops: CDR1 SGHVS, CDR2 FNYEAQ. V was trimmed by 5 bases and J by 8 bases, leaving 25 bases between them. The CDR3 runs 17 residues. The CDR3 nucleotides read TGTGCCAGCAGCGGGGTGGGCTCAGATGCTTTTTGGTATGAGCAGTTCTTC. Its protein product is CASSGVGSDAFWYEQFF.

This clonotype appeared many times. The J gene is TRBJ2-2, the V gene TRBV7-9; the D is unclear. V was pared by 4 bases and J by 0 bases, with 12 bases between. This CDR3 has 16 residues. Germline V lookup: CDR1 SEHNR, CDR2 FQNEAQ (reference sequence). The CDR3 DNA reads as TGTGCCAGCAGCTCTAGAGACTCACCGAACACCGGGGAGCTGTTTTTT. Translating gives CASSSRDSPNTGELFF.

V and J are TRBV12-3 or TRBV12-4 and TRBJ1-6; 7 bases fit TRBD1. The V segment lost 3 bases and the J segment 16 bases; nucleotides outside the gene matches: 12. The CDR3 is 14 residues long. The CDR3: CASSLRTGLAGLHF. The CDR3 DNA follows: TGTGCCAGCAGTTTGCGGACAGGCCTTGCAGGTCTCCACTTT.

In the case of this clonotype: One end of the junction does not line up with germline, which may come from a read error. This rearrangement joins TRBV28 to TRBJ1-1; 10 nucleotides align to TRBD1. The CDR3 runs to 17 residues. Germline loops: CDR1 MDHEN, CDR2 SYDVKM. The CDR3 nucleotides are TGTGCCAGTAGTTGGGGCCCCGGGACAGGGGTCCACACTGAAGCTTTCTTT. Translated, it gives CASSWGPGTGVHTEAFF.

This clonotype was seen ten or more times. CDR3 in DNA: TGTGCCAGCAGACGGGGGACCGAGGGGGGAAACACCATATATTTT. Translation: CASRRGTEGGNTIYF. The V call is TRBV7-6, the J call TRBJ1-3; tentatively, D is TRBD1 (5 bases). The CDR3 sequence is 15 residues long. Germline loops: CDR1 SGHVS, CDR2 FNYEAQ. The V gene lost 6 bases and the J gene lost 4 bases, with 16 bases spanning the gap. The full variable domain, rest sourced from reference TRBV7-6 and TRBJ1-3, is GAGVSQSPRYKVTKRGQDVALRCDPISGHVSLYWYRQALGQGPEFLTYFNYEAQQDKSGLPNDRFSAERPEGSISTLTIQRTEQRDSAMYRCASRRGTEGGNTIYFGEGSWLTVV.

V usage is TRBV28 and J usage is TRBJ1-5, with 11 bases that match TRBD1. With 5 bases clipped from V and 7 bases from J, the junction kept 13 bases outside the gene matches. Germline loops: CDR1 MDHEN, CDR2 SYDVKM. CDR3 length equals 17 residues. The CDR3 nucleotides are TGTGCCAGCAGTCCGACTCGGACAGGGGGCGCGGGGCAGCCCCAGCATTTT. This translates into CASSPTRTGGAGQPQHF.

The V and J genes are TRBV6-1 and TRBJ1-4; perhaps TRBD1 as D (6 bases). CDR1 is MNHNS, CDR2 SASEGT, per germline. Trimming cost V 6 bases and J 8 bases, with 25 bases left between them. The CDR3 consists of 17 residues. CDR3 nucleotides: TGTGCCAGCAGCCCCGTGCGAACAGGGCGACTGGGGGAAAAACTGTTTTTT. Its translation: CASSPVRTGRLGEKLFF.

The chain uses TRBV4-1 and TRBJ2-2; D possibly corresponds to TRBD1 (6 bases). The V gene lost 1 base and the J gene lost 5 bases, with 17 bases spanning the gap. CDR3 length: 17 residues. Germline values: CDR1 MGHRA, CDR2 YSYEKL. In DNA, the CDR3 is TGCGCCAGCAGCCAAGTACTGGCAGGGGTCCGAACCGGGGAGCTGTTTTTT. This sequence encodes CASSQVLAGVRTGELFF.

This clonotype came up a few times. J is TRBJ2-7 and V is TRBV6-6, with a weak D call TRBD1 (5 bases). The CDR3 runs 15 residues. With 6 bases removed from V and 1 base from J, the gap between germline ends came to 16 bases. The germline V gene encodes CDR1 MNHNY and CDR2 SVGAGI (reference sequence). CDR3 nucleotides: TGTGCCAGCAGGGGAAGGACAAGCTTGTCCTACGAGCAGTACTTC. This gives the protein CASRGRTSLSYEQYF.

Ten or more counts support this clonotype. This CDR3 reads CASSPGQGITEAFF. The CDR3 nucleotides are TGTGCCAGCAGCCCCGGACAGGGGATCACTGAAGCTTTCTTT. V gene TRBV6-5 combines with J gene TRBJ1-1, with 9 bases aligning to TRBD1. From germline, CDR1 is MNHEY and CDR2 SVGAGI. The CDR3 has 14 residues. J lost 4 bases, V lost 6 bases, and 6 bases had no gene match.

This clonotype was seen a few times. Here the CDR3 reads CSARYPATDTQYF. The CDR3 bases are TGCAGTGCTAGATATCCGGCCACAGATACGCAGTATTTT. The chain joins TRBV20-1 to TRBJ2-3; D unresolved. V gave up 2 bases and J gave up 2 bases, with 8 bases separating them. The CDR3 runs to 13 residues. CDR1 is DFQATT, CDR2 SNEGSKA, per germline (reference sequence).

There are a few counts of this clonotype. CDR3 sequence reads: CASSLSSQGVNQPQHF. The CDR3 nucleotides read TGTGCCAGCAGTTTATCGAGCCAGGGAGTCAATCAGCCCCAGCATTTT. The gene calls are TRBV27 and TRBJ1-5; D may be TRBD1 (5 bases). The CDR3 length is 16 residues. Germline CDR1 MNHEY, CDR2 SMNVEV (reference sequence). V was trimmed by 0 bases and J by 3 bases, leaving 12 bases between them.